These T cell receptor beta chains were read from a single sample in a study of blood T cell repertoires in COVID-19. Using immunoSEQ multiplex PCR, the repertoire was profiled, and TCRdb retains in-frame clones only, with some absent. Of hundreds of thousands of clones listed, about nine tenths are singletons. The sample taken for sequencing was PBMCs or T cells enriched from blood (not recorded which). The receptors stem from a man aged 60-69 years who had recovered from COVID-19. The CDR3 runs from the conserved cysteine through the conserved F or W. The D gene is left open where the match is weak. Some rows mark clone size as missing; the rest say once, few, many or name a class of expanded clone.

d_call cdr3_length clone_size j_call v_call cdr3_nt cdr3_aa
. 12 . TRBJ2-3 TRBV11-1 TGTGCCAGCCGTACTAATTCAGATACGCAGTATTTT CASRTNSDTQYF
TRBD2 17 . TRBJ2-4 TRBV3-1/TRBV3-2 TGTGCCAGCTTAGTTCGGACTAGCGGGAGGGACGAAAACATTCAGTACTTC CASLVRTSGRDENIQYF
. 14 . TRBJ1-1 TRBV4-3 TGCGCCAGCAGCCAGAGCCCAGGGGTCGATGAAGCTTTCTTT CASSQSPGVDEAFF
. 14 . TRBJ2-5 TRBV19 TGTGCCAGTAGTGCCCGCTCTAGGGGAGAGACCCAGTACTTC CASSARSRGETQYF
TRBD2 16 . TRBJ2-3 TRBV10-1 TGCGCCAGCTCTCCTTTGACTAGCGGGGGAACAGATACGCAGTATTTT CASSPLTSGGTDTQYF
. 12 . TRBJ1-1 TRBV6-6 TGTGCCAGCAGACGCGAGAACACTGAAGCTTTCTTT CASRRENTEAFF
TRBD1 18 . TRBJ1-5 TRBV19 TGTGCCAGCAAATCTCCGGGACAGGGCCTTTATAGCAATCAGCCCCAGCATTTT CASKSPGQGLYSNQPQHF
. 13 . TRBJ2-3 TRBV19 TGTGCCAGTCAGATTCCTAGCACAGATACGCAGTATTTT CASQIPSTDTQYF
TRBD2 17 . TRBJ2-1 TRBV3-1/TRBV3-2 TGTGCCAGCAGCACAAACCCCGGGACTAGCGGCTACAATGAGCAGTTCTTC CASSTNPGTSGYNEQFF
. 15 . TRBJ2-7 TRBV27 TGTGCCAGCAGGACCCTCGGGGGAAGCTCCTACGAGCAGTACTTC CASRTLGGSSYEQYF
. 14 . TRBJ2-2 TRBV4-3 TGCGCCAGCAGCCTACAGGGTCACACCGGGGAGCTGTTTTTT CASSLQGHTGELFF
. 16 . TRBJ2-3 TRBV27 TGTGCCAGCAGTTTACTGAGGGGGACCGGCACAGATACGCAGTATTTT CASSLLRGTGTDTQYF
TRBD1 18 . TRBJ2-6 TRBV18 TGTGCCAGCTCACCAAAAACCACAGGGGGCTCTGGGGCCAACGTCCTGACTTTC CASSPKTTGGSGANVLTF
. 15 . TRBJ2-1 TRBV9 TGTGCCAGCAGCGTAGGCGGGACCGCCGCCAATGAGCAGTTCTTC CASSVGGTAANEQFF
. 15 once TRBJ2-3 TRBV6-4 TGTGCCAGCAGTAGGGATAGCGGAAGCACAGATACGCAGTATTTT CASSRDSGSTDTQYF
. 14 . TRBJ1-1 TRBV19 TGTGCCAGTAGTATTCAGGGGTTGAACACTGAAGCTTTCTTT CASSIQGLNTEAFF
TRBD1 17 . TRBJ1-3 TRBV7-8 TGTGCCAGCAGCTTAGATTTGCTGACAGGGACTGGAAACACCATATATTTT CASSLDLLTGTGNTIYF
TRBD2 17 . TRBJ2-3 TRBV4-1 TGCGCCAGCAGCCTCACATCACTAGCGGGTGGCACAGATACGCAGTATTTT CASSLTSLAGGTDTQYF
TRBD1 14 . TRBJ1-4 TRBV7-9 TGTGCCAGCAGCGCCCGGGACAGGGGTGAAAAACTGTTTTTT CASSARDRGEKLFF
. 17 few TRBJ1-2 TRBV29-1 TGCAGCGCCCGGTTTGGGACAAAAGGGGCGGGCCGCTATGGCTACACCTTC CSARFGTKGAGRYGYTF
. 15 . TRBJ1-6 TRBV4-3 TGCGCCAGCAGCCAAGACGGACAGTCTAATTCACCCCTCCACTTT CASSQDGQSNSPLHF
. 15 . TRBJ2-2 TRBV5-5 TGTGCCAGCAGCTGGGGGGGACAGAACACCGGGGAGCTGTTTTTT CASSWGGQNTGELFF
. 14 . TRBJ1-5 TRBV5-8 TGTGCCAGCAGCTGGGCGCATAGCAATCAGCCCCAGCATTTT CASSWAHSNQPQHF
. 13 . TRBJ1-5 TRBV29-1 TGCAGCATATCGGGGGGGGGCAATCAGCCCCAGCATTTT CSISGGGNQPQHF
TRBD2 16 . TRBJ2-3 TRBV7-2 TGTGCCAGCAGCTTAGGAGGCGGGGGGGTCACAGATACGCAGTATTTT CASSLGGGGVTDTQYF
. 16 . TRBJ2-2 TRBV18 TGTGCCAGCTCACGTATCCGGGACACGAACACCGGGGAGCTGTTTTTT CASSRIRDTNTGELFF
. 13 . TRBJ2-3 TRBV5-1 TGCGCCAGCAGCCCCCAAAACACAGATACGCAGTATTTT CASSPQNTDTQYF
TRBD1 19 . TRBJ1-2 TRBV3-1/TRBV3-2 TGTGCCAGCAGCCGTGGAAACCGGGACAGGACAGAGGGGGCCTATGGCTACACCTTC CASSRGNRDRTEGAYGYTF
TRBD2 18 . TRBJ2-2 TRBV9 TGTGCCAGCAGCGTTGGACTAGCGGGGGCCGCGAACACCGGGGAGCTGTTTTTT CASSVGLAGAANTGELFF
TRBD1 18 . TRBJ1-4 TRBV9 TGTGCCAGCCGCAAGTATCTGCAACCGGGACAGGGGGGTGAAAAACTGTTTTTT CASRKYLQPGQGGEKLFF
. 18 . TRBJ2-3 TRBV21-1 TGTGCCAGCAGCGACGATCGGACTAGCGGGATTTTCACAGATACGCAGTATTTT CASSDDRTSGIFTDTQYF